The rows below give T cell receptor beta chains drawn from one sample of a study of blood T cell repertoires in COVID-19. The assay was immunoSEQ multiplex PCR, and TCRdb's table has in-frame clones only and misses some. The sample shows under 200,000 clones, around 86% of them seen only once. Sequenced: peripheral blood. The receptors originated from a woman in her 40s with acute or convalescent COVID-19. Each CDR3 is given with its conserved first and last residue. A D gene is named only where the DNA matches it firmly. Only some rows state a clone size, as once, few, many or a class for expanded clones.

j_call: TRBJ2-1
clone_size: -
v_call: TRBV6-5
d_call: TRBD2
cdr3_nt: TGTGCCAGCAGTTTGGCGGGAGCGGGCAATGAGCAGTTCTTC
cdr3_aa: CASSLAGAGNEQFF

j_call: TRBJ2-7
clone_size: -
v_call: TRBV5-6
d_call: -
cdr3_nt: TGTGCCAGCAGCTTGGCCGGGAACGCCTACGAGCAGTACTTC
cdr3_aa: CASSLAGNAYEQYF

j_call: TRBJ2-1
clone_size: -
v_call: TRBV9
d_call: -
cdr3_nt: TGTGCCAGCAGTGAACAGGGCTCCCTCTACAATGAGCAGTTCTTC
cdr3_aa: CASSEQGSLYNEQFF

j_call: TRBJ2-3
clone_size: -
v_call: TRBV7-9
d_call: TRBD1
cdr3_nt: TGTGCCAGCAGCGCCAGAGTTGGACAGGGAGACACAGATACGCAGTATTTT
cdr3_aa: CASSARVGQGDTDTQYF

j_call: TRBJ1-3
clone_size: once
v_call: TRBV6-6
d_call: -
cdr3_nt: TGTGCCAGCACGGAGGGATACGGAAACACCATATATTTT
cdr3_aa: CASTEGYGNTIYF

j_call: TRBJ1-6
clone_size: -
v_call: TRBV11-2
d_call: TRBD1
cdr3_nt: TGTGCCAGCAGCCACTCAGGACAGGGATACAATTCACCCCTCCACTTT
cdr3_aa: CASSHSGQGYNSPLHF

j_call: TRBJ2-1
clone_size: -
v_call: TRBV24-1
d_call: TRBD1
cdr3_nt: TGTGCCACCAGTGATCGGGACAGGGGGTCGCGCAATGAGCAGTTCTTC
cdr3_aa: CATSDRDRGSRNEQFF

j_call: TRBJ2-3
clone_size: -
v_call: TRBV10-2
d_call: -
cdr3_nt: TGCGCCAGCACTTCGGTTGGCGGGCTCACAGATACGCAGTATTTT
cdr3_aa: CASTSVGGLTDTQYF

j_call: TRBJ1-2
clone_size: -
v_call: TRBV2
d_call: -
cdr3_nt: TGTGCCAGCAGTGAACAGGGATTCAACTATGGCTACACCTTC
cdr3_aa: CASSEQGFNYGYTF

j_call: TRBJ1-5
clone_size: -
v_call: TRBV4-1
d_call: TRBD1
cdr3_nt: TGCGCCAGCAGCCAAGCCCCTTGGAGGGGGCTGTATCAGCCCCAGCATTTT
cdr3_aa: CASSQAPWRGLYQPQHF

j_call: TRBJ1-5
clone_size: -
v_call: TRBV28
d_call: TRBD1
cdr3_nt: TGTGCCAGCAGTTCTGGACAGGCCTTACGGCCCCAGCATTTT
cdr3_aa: CASSSGQALRPQHF

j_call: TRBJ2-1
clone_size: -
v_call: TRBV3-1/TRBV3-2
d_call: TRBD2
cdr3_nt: TGTGCCAGCAGCCAAGGGACTAGCGGATCCTACAATGAGCAGTTCTTC
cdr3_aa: CASSQGTSGSYNEQFF

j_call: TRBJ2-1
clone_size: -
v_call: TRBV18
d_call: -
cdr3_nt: TGTGCCAGCTCACCTGGACTGGTAGGCAATGAGCAGTTCTTC
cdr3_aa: CASSPGLVGNEQFF

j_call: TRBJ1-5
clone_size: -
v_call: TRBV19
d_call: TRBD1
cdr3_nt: TGTGCCAGTAGGCCGGGACAGAGATTCAATTCGGGGCAGCCCCAGCATTTT
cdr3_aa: CASRPGQRFNSGQPQHF

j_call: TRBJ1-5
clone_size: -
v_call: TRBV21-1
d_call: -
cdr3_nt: TGTGCCAGCAGCAAAGCCCCCAGGGTTAGAAGCAATCAGCCCCAGCATTTT
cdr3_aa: CASSKAPRVRSNQPQHF

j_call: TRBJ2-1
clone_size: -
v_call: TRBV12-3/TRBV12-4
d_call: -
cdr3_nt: TGTGCCAGCAGTCTTGACAGTCTAAATGAGCAGTTCTTC
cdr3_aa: CASSLDSLNEQFF

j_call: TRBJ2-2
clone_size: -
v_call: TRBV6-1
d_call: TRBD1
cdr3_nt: TGTGCCAGCACCCTACAGGGGGGTCTGACCGGGGAGCTGTTTTTT
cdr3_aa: CASTLQGGLTGELFF

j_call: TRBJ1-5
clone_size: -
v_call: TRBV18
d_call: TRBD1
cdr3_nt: TGTGCCTCCGGACAGGGTGGCAATCAGCCCCAGCATTTT
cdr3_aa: CASGQGGNQPQHF

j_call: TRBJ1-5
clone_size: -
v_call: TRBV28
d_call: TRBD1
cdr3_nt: TGTGCCAGCAGTCTGGACAGGGGGAATCAGCCCCAGCATTTT
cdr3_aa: CASSLDRGNQPQHF

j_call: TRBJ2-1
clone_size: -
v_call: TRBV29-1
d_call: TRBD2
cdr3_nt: TGCAGCGTTGAAGGTCACGCTAGCGGGGTCTACAATGAGCAGTTCTTC
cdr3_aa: CSVEGHASGVYNEQFF

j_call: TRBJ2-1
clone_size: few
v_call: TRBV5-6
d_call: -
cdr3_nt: TGTGCCAGCAGCTTGTCGGCAGGGCGGTCCTACAATGAGCAGTTCTTC
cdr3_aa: CASSLSAGRSYNEQFF

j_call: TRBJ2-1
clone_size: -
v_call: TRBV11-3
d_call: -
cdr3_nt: TGTGCCAGCAGCGTCACCGGGAAGGACCCTTACAATGAGCAGTTCTTC
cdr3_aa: CASSVTGKDPYNEQFF

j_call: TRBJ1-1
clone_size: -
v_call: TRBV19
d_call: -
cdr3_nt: TGTGCCAGTATATTGGACAGAGGGGGCACTGAAGCTTTCTTT
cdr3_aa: CASILDRGGTEAFF

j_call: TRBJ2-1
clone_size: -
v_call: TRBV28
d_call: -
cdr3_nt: TGTGCCAGCAGGGGAGTGGGGCAGGGGGGATTTGATTTGATAGAGAAGCAGTTCTTC
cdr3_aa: CASRGVGQGGFDLIEKQFF

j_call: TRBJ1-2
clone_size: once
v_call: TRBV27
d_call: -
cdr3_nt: TGTGCCAGCAGTGGGGCAGCATGGAGTAACTATGGCTACACCTTC
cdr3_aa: CASSGAAWSNYGYTF

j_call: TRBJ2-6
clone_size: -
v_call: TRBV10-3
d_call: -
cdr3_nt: TGTGCCATCAGTGTTCAGGGCCCTGGGGCCAACGTCCTGACTTTC
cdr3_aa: CAISVQGPGANVLTF

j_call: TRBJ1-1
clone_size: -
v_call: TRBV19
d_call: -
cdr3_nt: TGTGCCAGTAGTCTCTTAATGGGCGCTGAAGCTTTCTTT
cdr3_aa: CASSLLMGAEAFF

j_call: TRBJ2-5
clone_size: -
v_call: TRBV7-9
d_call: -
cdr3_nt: TGTGCCAGCAGCTTAGGTCGAGACAGGTCCAAAGAGACCCAGTACTTC
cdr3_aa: CASSLGRDRSKETQYF

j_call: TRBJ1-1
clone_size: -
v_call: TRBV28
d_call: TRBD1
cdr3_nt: TGTGCCAGCAGTTCCAGGGGGTTTGCTTTCTTT
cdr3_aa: CASSSRGFAFF

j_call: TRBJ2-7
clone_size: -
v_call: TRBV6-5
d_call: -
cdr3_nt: TGTGCCAGCAGTCTGCGGACTAACTACGAGCAGTACTTC
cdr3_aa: CASSLRTNYEQYF

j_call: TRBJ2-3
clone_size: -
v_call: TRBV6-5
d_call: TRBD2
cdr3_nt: TGTGCCAGCAGTTCGCCAGCGGGGGGGCAAGATACGCAGTATTTT
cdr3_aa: CASSSPAGGQDTQYF

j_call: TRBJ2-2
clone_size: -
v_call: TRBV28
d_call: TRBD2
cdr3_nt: TGTGCCACCTTGACTAGCGGAAACACCGGGGAGCTGTTTTTT
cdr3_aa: CATLTSGNTGELFF

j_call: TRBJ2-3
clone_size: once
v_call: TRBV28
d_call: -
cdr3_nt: TGTGCCAGCAGTCTTACTAGGAAACTCACAGATACGCAGTATTTT
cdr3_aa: CASSLTRKLTDTQYF

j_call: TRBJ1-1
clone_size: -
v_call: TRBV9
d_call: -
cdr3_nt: TGTGCCAGCAGCGTAACGCGGGGCACTGAAGCTTTCTTT
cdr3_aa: CASSVTRGTEAFF

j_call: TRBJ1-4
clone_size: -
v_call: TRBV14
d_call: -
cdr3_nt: TGTGCCAGCAGCCAAGTACGGGGTGGAGAAAAACTGTTTTTT
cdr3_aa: CASSQVRGGEKLFF

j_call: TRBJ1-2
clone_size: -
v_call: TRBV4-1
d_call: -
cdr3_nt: TGCGCCAGCAGCCAAAGTGGACTGAGCTATGGCTACACCTTC
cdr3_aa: CASSQSGLSYGYTF

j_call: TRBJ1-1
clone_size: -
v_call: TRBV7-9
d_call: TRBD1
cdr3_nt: TGTGCCAGCAGCCCCGGGACAGGGGGAGAAGCTTTCTTT
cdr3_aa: CASSPGTGGEAFF

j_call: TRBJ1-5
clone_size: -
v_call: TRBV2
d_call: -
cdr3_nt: TGTGCCAGCAGTTATCAGGGGTCGGGGCAGCCCCAGCATTTT
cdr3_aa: CASSYQGSGQPQHF

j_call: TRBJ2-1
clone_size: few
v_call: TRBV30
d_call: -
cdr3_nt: TGTGCCTGGAGTCCACTGACCGGGCTAGCTACAGGGGAGCAGTTCTTC
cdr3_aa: CAWSPLTGLATGEQFF

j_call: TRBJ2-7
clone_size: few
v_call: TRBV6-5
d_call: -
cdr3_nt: TGTGCCAGCATGGATTACAGGTACTCCTACGAGCAGTACTTC
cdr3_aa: CASMDYRYSYEQYF

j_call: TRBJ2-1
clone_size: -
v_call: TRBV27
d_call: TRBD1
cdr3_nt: TGTGCCAGCATGGGACAGGCCCTATACAATGAGCAGTTCTTC
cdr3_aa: CASMGQALYNEQFF

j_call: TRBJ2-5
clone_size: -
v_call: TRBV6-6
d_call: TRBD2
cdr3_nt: TGTGCCAGCAGCCGCGGACTAGGGGAGACCCAGTACTTC
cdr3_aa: CASSRGLGETQYF

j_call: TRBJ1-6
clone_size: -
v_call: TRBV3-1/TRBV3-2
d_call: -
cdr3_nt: TGTGCCAGCAGCCAAGTCCCGCGGAATTCACCCCTCCACTTT
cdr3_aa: CASSQVPRNSPLHF

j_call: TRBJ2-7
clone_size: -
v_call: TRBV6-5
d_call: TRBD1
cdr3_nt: TGTGCCAGCAGTCGGGACAGTGCCTACGAGCAGTACTTC
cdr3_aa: CASSRDSAYEQYF

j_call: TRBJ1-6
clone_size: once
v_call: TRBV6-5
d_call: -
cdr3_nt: TGTGCCAGCAGCCGCGACAGAGATAATTCACCCCTCCACTTT
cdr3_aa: CASSRDRDNSPLHF

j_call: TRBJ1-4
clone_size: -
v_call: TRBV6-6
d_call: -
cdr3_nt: TGTGCCAGCAGTTACGGAGTACCTAATGAAAAACTGTTTTTT
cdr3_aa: CASSYGVPNEKLFF

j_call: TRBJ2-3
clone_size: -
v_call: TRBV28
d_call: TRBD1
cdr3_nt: TGTGCCAGCAGGGGGACAGGGCGGGGAGATACGCAGTATTTT
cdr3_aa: CASRGTGRGDTQYF

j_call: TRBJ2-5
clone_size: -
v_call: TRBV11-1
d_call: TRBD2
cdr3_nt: TGTGCCAGCAGGCTAGCGGACCAAGAGACCCAGTACTTC
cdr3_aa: CASRLADQETQYF